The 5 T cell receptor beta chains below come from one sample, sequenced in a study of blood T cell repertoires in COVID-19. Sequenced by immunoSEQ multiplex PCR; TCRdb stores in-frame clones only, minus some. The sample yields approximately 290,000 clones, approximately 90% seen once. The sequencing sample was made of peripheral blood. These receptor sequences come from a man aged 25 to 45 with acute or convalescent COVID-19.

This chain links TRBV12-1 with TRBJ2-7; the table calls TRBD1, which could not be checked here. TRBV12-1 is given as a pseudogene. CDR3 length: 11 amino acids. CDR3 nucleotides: TGTGCCAGCAGCCTGAGGACAGGGCAGTACTTC. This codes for CASSLRTGQYF.

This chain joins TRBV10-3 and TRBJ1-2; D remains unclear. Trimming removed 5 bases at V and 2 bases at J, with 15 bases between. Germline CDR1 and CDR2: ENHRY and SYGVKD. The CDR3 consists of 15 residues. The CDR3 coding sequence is TGTGCCATCAGTTATCGTACACAAGTCAACTATGGCTACACCTTC. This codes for CAISYRTQVNYGYTF.

CDR3 DNA sequence: TGTGCCAGCAGCTTCGCTGAGTTCTATGGCTACACCTTC. It encodes CASSFAEFYGYTF. The rearrangement uses TRBV7-2 and TRBJ1-2; D is unclear. Trimming took 3 bases from V and 4 from J, leaving 9 bases between them. Germline CDR1 reads SGHTA; CDR2 reads FQGNSA. This CDR3 comprises 13 residues.

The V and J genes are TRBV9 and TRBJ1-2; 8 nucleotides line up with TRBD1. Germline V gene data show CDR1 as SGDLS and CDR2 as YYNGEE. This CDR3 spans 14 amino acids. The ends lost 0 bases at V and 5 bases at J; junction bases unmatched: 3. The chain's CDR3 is CASSVGQGQYGYTF. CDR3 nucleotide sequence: TGTGCCAGCAGCGTAGGACAGGGGCAATATGGCTACACCTTC.

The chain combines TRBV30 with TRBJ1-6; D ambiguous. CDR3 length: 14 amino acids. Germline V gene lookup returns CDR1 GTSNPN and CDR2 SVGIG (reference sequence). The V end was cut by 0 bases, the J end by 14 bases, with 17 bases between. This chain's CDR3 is CAWSVGGPNRALHF. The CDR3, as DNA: TGTGCCTGGAGTGTGGGCGGGCCGAATAGAGCCCTCCACTTT.